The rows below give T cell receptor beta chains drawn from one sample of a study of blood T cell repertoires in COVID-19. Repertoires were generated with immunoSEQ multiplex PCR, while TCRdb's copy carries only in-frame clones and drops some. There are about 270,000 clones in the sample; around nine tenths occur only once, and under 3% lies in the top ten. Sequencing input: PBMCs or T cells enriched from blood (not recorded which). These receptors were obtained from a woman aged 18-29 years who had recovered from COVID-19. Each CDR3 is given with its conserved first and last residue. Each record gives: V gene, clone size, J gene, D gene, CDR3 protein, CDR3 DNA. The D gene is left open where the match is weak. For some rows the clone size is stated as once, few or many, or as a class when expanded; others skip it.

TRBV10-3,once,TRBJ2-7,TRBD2,CAISSGGAPDEQYF,TGTGCCATCAGTAGCGGGGGGGCCCCCGACGAGCAGTACTTC
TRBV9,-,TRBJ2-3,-,CASSVGGQTTDTQYF,TGTGCCAGCAGCGTAGGGGGACAAACCACAGATACGCAGTATTTT
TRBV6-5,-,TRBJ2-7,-,CASSSAGGGSYEQYF,TGTGCCAGCAGTTCCGCAGGGGGAGGCTCCTACGAGCAGTACTTC
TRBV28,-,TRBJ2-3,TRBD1,CASRGTGGADTQYF,TGTGCCAGCAGAGGGACAGGGGGCGCAGATACGCAGTATTTT
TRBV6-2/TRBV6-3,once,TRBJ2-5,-,CASSSDSLTQETQYF,TGTGCCAGCAGTTCGGACAGCCTTACTCAAGAGACCCAGTACTTC
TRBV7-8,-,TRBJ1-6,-,CASSPRERGESPLHF,TGTGCCAGCAGCCCGAGGGAGAGAGGAGAATCACCCCTCCACTTT
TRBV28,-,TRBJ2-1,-,CASSLDFSSYNEQFF,TGTGCCAGCAGTTTGGACTTTAGCTCCTACAATGAGCAGTTCTTC
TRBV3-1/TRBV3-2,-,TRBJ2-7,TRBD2,CASSQAPLAGTYEQYF,TGTGCCAGCAGCCAAGCTCCGCTAGCGGGTACCTACGAGCAGTACTTC
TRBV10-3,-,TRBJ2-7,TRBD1,CAISQTGGQAYEQYF,TGTGCCATCAGTCAGACAGGGGGCCAGGCCTACGAGCAGTACTTC
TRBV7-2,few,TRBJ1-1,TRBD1,CASSLEGANTEAFF,TGTGCCAGCAGCTTAGAGGGGGCGAACACTGAAGCTTTCTTT
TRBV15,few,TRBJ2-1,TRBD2,CATSRGLASGGNEQFF,TGTGCCACCAGCAGAGGTCTGGCTAGCGGGGGGAATGAGCAGTTCTTC
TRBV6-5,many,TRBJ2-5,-,CASSKGREETQYF,TGTGCCAGCAGCAAGGGGCGAGAAGAGACCCAGTACTTC
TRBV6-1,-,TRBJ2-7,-,CASSKAWAGLYEQYF,TGTGCCAGCAGTAAAGCTTGGGCTGGCCTTTACGAGCAGTACTTC
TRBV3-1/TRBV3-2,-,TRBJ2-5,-,CASSFFDRPGTQYF,TGTGCCAGCAGCTTCTTCGACAGGCCGGGGACCCAGTACTTC
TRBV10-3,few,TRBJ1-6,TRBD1,CAISEQDRGYDSPLHF,TGTGCCATCAGTGAGCAGGACAGGGGGTACGATTCACCCCTCCACTTT
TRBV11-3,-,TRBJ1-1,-,CASSFGQGIIGDTEAFF,TGTGCCAGCAGCTTTGGCCAGGGGATTATTGGAGACACTGAAGCTTTCTTT
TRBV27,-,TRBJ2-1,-,CASSSVSYNEQFF,TGTGCCAGCAGTAGCGTCTCCTACAATGAGCAGTTCTTC
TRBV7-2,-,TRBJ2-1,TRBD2,CASSTTSGPSYNEQFF,TGTGCCAGCAGCACGACTAGCGGGCCCTCCTACAATGAGCAGTTCTTC
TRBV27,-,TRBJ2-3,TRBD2,CASIGLAGGGDTQYF,TGTGCCAGCATAGGACTAGCGGGAGGTGGGGATACGCAGTATTTT
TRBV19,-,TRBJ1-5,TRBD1,CASTDDRGQAAPQHF,TGTGCCAGTACCGATGACAGGGGGCAAGCGGCACCCCAGCATTTT
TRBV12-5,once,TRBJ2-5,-,CASGLGETGETQYF,TGTGCTAGTGGTTTAGGGGAGACAGGAGAGACCCAGTACTTC
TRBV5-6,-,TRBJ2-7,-,CASSLGLYEQYF,TGTGCCAGCAGCTTGGGGCTTTACGAGCAGTACTTC
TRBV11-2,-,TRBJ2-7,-,CASSLSWSSSYEQYF,TGTGCCAGCAGCTTGAGTTGGAGTAGCTCCTACGAGCAGTACTTC
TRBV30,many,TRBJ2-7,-,CAWSVRGLSYEQYF,TGTGCCTGGAGTGTAAGGGGACTTTCCTACGAGCAGTACTTC
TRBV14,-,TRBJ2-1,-,CASSPVAFRSYNEQFF,TGTGCCAGCAGCCCGGTCGCCTTTCGGTCCTACAATGAGCAGTTCTTC
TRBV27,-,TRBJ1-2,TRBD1,CASSFRDRAYGYTF,TGTGCCAGCAGTTTTCGGGACAGAGCCTATGGCTACACCTTC
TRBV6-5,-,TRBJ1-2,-,CASSYSGREGYGYTF,TGTGCCAGCAGTTACTCGGGCAGGGAGGGCTATGGCTACACCTTC
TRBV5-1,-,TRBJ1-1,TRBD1,CASSPLQGAGEAFF,TGCGCCAGCAGCCCTCTACAGGGGGCAGGGGAAGCTTTCTTT
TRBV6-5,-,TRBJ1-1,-,CASGGTGKGEAFF,TGTGCCAGCGGAGGAACAGGGAAAGGGGAAGCTTTCTTT
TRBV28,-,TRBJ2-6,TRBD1,CASSFPRDRGLDSGANVLTF,TGTGCCAGCAGTTTCCCCAGAGACAGGGGACTGGACTCTGGGGCCAACGTCCTGACTTTC